This TCR beta chain stems from a study of post-analysis software for immune sequencing data. Unique-molecular-identifier-tagged TCR beta cDNA libraries were used. TCRdb analysed the PCR reads with MiXCR anew, one entry per CDR3 protein. The sample consists of 150,000 to 200,000 distinct CDR3 sequences, about 36% of them appearing once. Overall study findings and caveats: Patients showed TRBV5-6, TRBV5-1 and TRBV20-1 among four to six TRBV segments more frequent than in controls.

Germline V gene sequence: CDR1 LGHDT, CDR2 YNNKEL (reference sequence). The CDR3 is 16 amino acids. The V end was cut by 0 bases, the J end by 1 base, with 12 bases between. The sample holds one count of this clonotype. The antigen is not known. The clonotype was recovered from a girl aged 5-17 years with multiple sclerosis. The J gene is TRBJ2-5, the V gene TRBV3-1; D unclear. The sequenced sample was blood, obtained after autologous hematopoietic stem cell transplantation. CDR3 region: CASSQDRGGAQETQYF. CDR3 DNA sequence: TGTGCCAGCAGCCAAGATCGTGGCGGAGCCCAAGAGACCCAGTACTTC.